The 11 T cell receptor beta chains in this list originate from one sample, sequenced in a study of cytotoxic CD8 clonotypes in ibrutinib-treated CLL. Measured with immunoSEQ multiplex PCR; TCRdb has only the in-frame clones, and not every one. The data hold about 20,000 clones, with around 80% observed a single time. The sample consisted of PBMCs, taken before ibrutinib treatment. These receptors all stem from a human donor with chronic lymphocytic leukemia.

The rearrangement joins TRBV5-1 to TRBJ1-4, with D possibly being TRBD1 (5 bases). CDR3 length: 17 residues. Germline V gene data show CDR1 as SGHRS and CDR2 as YFSETQ. The V and J ends lost 2 bases and 0 bases respectively, with 14 bases between them. Here the CDR3 reads CASSFQGVSATNEKLFF. The CDR3 DNA follows: TGCGCCAGCAGCTTCCAGGGAGTCTCCGCAACTAATGAAAAACTGTTTTTT.

The V call is TRBV5-1, the J call TRBJ1-1; a weak D match, TRBD1 (5 bases). The CDR3 covers 16 residues. V was pared by 6 bases and J by 1 base, with 19 bases between. Germline V gene lookup returns CDR1 SGHRS and CDR2 YFSETQ. The CDR3 reads CASTPTPGRANTEAFF. DNA of the CDR3: TGCGCCAGCACCCCCACCCCGGGACGGGCGAACACTGAAGCTTTCTTT.

This rearrangement joins TRBV6-1 to TRBJ1-4; 10 bases are shared with TRBD1. The CDR3 is 13 amino acids. The V and J ends lost 6 bases and 6 bases, in that order; junction bases with no gene match: 1. The germline V gene encodes CDR1 MNHNS and CDR2 SASEGT. The CDR3 bases are TGTGCCAGCAGAGGGACAGGGGATGAAAAACTGTTTTTT. As protein: CASRGTGDEKLFF.

The rearrangement uses TRBV5-4 and TRBJ2-5; D might be TRBD2 (6 bases). V shed 3 bases and J shed 5 bases, with 11 bases lying between them. The CDR3 is 13 residues long. CDR1 SGHNT and CDR2 YYREEE come from the germline V gene (reference sequence). For the CDR3, the DNA is TGTGCCAGCAGCTGGGGGGACGACGAGACCCAGTACTTC. Its translation is CASSWGDDETQYF.

The rearrangement joins TRBV5-1 to TRBJ1-2; 10 nucleotides align to TRBD1. Germline CDR1 SGHRS, CDR2 YFSETQ. The CDR3 consists of 12 residues. The trim removed 8 bases at V and 4 bases at J, leaving 2 bases unmatched. CDR3 DNA: TGCGCCAGTAGGGACAGGGGCTATGGCTACACCTTC. Amino acid sequence: CASRDRGYGYTF.

The chain joins TRBV5-1 to TRBJ2-1; 10 positions agree with TRBD1. The CDR3 runs to 15 residues. The trim removed 3 bases at V and 7 bases at J, leaving 7 bases unmatched. Germline V gene lookup returns CDR1 SGHRS and CDR2 YFSETQ. CDR3 nucleotide sequence: TGCGCCAGCAGCTCCTCGGGGGGACAGGGGAATGAGCAGTTCTTC. The encoded protein is CASSSSGGQGNEQFF.

The chain couples TRBV28 to TRBJ1-1; D gene uncertain. Trimming removed 4 bases at V and 5 bases at J, with 11 bases between. Germline CDR1 is MDHEN and CDR2 is SYDVKM. CDR3 length equals 13 residues. The CDR3 DNA is TGTGCCAGCAGTTCTCATCCTAGGACTGAAGCTTTCTTT. Translating gives CASSSHPRTEAFF.

The rearrangement uses TRBV4-1 and TRBJ2-1; tentatively, D is TRBD1 (6 bases). This CDR3 contains 14 residues. Trimming removed 4 bases at V and 6 bases at J, with 13 bases between. The germline gives CDR1 MGHRA, CDR2 YSYEKL. DNA for the CDR3: TGCGCCAGCAGCCGACCTGGACAGAGCAATGAGCAGTTCTTC. This gives the protein CASSRPGQSNEQFF.

The chain uses TRBV7-2 and TRBJ2-5, with TRBD2 identical over 9 bases. The J segment lost 5 bases and the V segment lost 5 bases, leaving 6 bases of the junction unmatched. The CDR3 length is 14 residues. Germline V CDR1 and CDR2: SGHTA, FQGNSA. The CDR3 loop is CASSLGLAFETQYF. The CDR3 nucleotides read TGTGCCAGCAGCCTCGGACTAGCGTTCGAGACCCAGTACTTC.

The table lists this clone with a count of one. The rearrangement links TRBV18 to TRBJ2-2, with 8 positions matching TRBD1. V trimming: 1 base; J trimming: 0 bases; junction bases outside the gene matches: 1. This CDR3 is built from 16 residues. Germline V CDR1 and CDR2: KGHSH, LQKENI. CDR3 sequence (DNA): TGTGCCAGCTCACCACTGACAGGGGCGAACACCGGGGAGCTGTTTTTT. It codes for CASSPLTGANTGELFF.

The gene calls are TRBV14 and TRBJ1-2; no definite D call. The germline V gene has CDR1 SGHDN and CDR2 FVKESK. V was shortened by 5 bases and J by 8 bases, with 21 bases between the two germline ends. The CDR3 spans 15 residues. CDR3 sequence: CASSIGGWGAVGYTF. CDR3 sequence (DNA): TGTGCCAGCAGCATCGGCGGTTGGGGTGCGGTAGGCTACACCTTC.